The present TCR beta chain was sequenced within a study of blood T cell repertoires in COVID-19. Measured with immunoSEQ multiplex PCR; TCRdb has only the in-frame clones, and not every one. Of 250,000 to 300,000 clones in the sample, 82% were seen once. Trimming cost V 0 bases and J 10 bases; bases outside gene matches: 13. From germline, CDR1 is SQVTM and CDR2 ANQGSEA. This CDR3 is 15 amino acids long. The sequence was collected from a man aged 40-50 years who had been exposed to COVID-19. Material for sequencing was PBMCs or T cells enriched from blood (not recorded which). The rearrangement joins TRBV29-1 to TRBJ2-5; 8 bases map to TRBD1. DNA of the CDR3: TGCAGCGTTGAAGATGATTCAGGGGGCATATGGGGCCAGTACTTC. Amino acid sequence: CSVEDDSGGIWGQYF. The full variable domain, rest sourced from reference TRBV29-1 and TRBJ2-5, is SAVISQKPSRDICQRGTSLTIQCQVDSQVTMMFWYRQQPGQSLTLIATANQGSEATYESGFVIDKFPISRPNLTFSTLTVSNMSPEDSSIYLCSVEDDSGGIWGQYFGPGTRLLVL.